The next 22 T cell receptor beta chains were all read from a single sample in a study of blood T cell repertoires in COVID-19. Repertoires were generated with immunoSEQ multiplex PCR, while TCRdb's copy carries only in-frame clones and drops some. The sample carries some 280,000 clones, 75% to 90% recorded once. The sample was peripheral blood. All receptors derive from a woman aged 40 to 50 who had recovered from COVID-19.

The chain carries TRBV10-3 and TRBJ2-5; TRBD2 agrees at 8 bases. The trim removed 11 bases at V and 4 bases at J, leaving 6 bases unmatched. Germline loops: CDR1 ENHRY, CDR2 SYGVKD. CDR3 size: 12 residues. The CDR3 loop reads CAVGRERETQYF. The DNA of the CDR3 is TGTGCCGTCGGGAGGGAGAGAGAGACCCAGTACTTC.

V gene TRBV5-4 combines with J gene TRBJ2-7, with 8 bases lining up with TRBD2. Looked up from germline, CDR1 is SGHNT and CDR2 is YYREEE (reference sequence). V shed 0 bases, J shed 10 bases, and the junction held 6 bases outside the gene matches. This CDR3 has 13 amino acids. The CDR3 here is CASSLDLAGEQYF. CDR3 bases: TGTGCCAGCAGCTTGGACCTAGCGGGCGAACAGTACTTC.

The chain recombines TRBV20-1 with TRBJ2-5, with 9 nucleotides matching TRBD1. CDR3 length equals 15 residues. Germline trimming cut 3 bases from V and 0 bases from J; bases unmatched to any gene: 5. Germline assignment: CDR1 DFQATT and CDR2 SNEGSKA (reference sequence). CDR3 bases: TGCAGTGCTAGTGGGACAGGGATGTACCAAGAGACCCAGTACTTC. Its translation: CSASGTGMYQETQYF.

The chain links TRBV14 to TRBJ1-2; 9 bases are shared with TRBD1. The CDR3 consists of 14 residues. Germline CDR1 SGHDN, CDR2 FVKESK. V lost 3 bases, J lost 3 bases, and 2 bases stayed unmatched. CDR3: CASSHRTGDYGYTF. In DNA form, the CDR3 reads TGTGCCAGCAGCCATAGGACAGGGGACTATGGCTACACCTTC.

This chain links TRBV6-5 with TRBJ2-3; 7 bases line up with TRBD1. J lost 2 bases, V lost 7 bases, and 6 bases had no gene match. This CDR3 has 14 residues. Germline values: CDR1 MNHEY, CDR2 SVGAGI. This CDR3 reads CASKTGTATDTQYF. In nucleotides, the CDR3 is TGTGCCAGCAAAACAGGGACAGCCACAGATACGCAGTATTTT.

This rearrangement joins TRBV4-1 to TRBJ2-2; 9 bases match TRBD1. Per the germline V gene, CDR1 is MGHRA and CDR2 is YSYEKL. CDR3 length equals 16 residues. V dropped 4 bases and J dropped 2; count of bases not matched to a gene: 5. In nucleotides, the CDR3 is TGCGCCAGCAGCCTCCGGGACAGGGACAACACCGGGGAGCTGTTTTTT. Translated: CASSLRDRDNTGELFF.

The chain couples TRBV2 to TRBJ2-7; 7 nucleotides agree with TRBD2. The ends lost 8 bases at V and 7 bases at J; junction bases unmatched: 11. Per germline, CDR1 SNHLY and CDR2 FYNNEI. The CDR3 is 13 amino acids. The CDR3: CASCLGSGVEQYF. Written as DNA, the CDR3 is TGTGCCAGCTGCTTGGGGAGCGGGGTTGAGCAGTACTTC.

This chain connects TRBV19 to TRBJ2-7; TRBD2 matches 7 bases. Looked up from germline, CDR1 is LNHDA and CDR2 is SQIVND (reference sequence). The length of the CDR3 is 15 residues. V trimming: 5 bases; J trimming: 7 bases; junction bases outside the gene matches: 14. The CDR3 loop is CASSDTSGNRFEQYF. The CDR3 bases are TGTGCCAGTAGTGACACAAGCGGGAATCGGTTTGAGCAGTACTTC.

In its sample, this clone was seen many times. The chain uses TRBV5-1 and TRBJ2-1; the D gene is possibly TRBD2 (5 bases). V shed 0 bases and J shed 3 bases, with 7 bases lying between them. CDR1 SGHRS and CDR2 YFSETQ come from the germline V gene. The CDR3 runs 14 residues. DNA for the CDR3: TGCGCCAGCAGCTTGGGCGGAGGCTACAATGAGCAGTTCTTC. The encoded protein is CASSLGGGYNEQFF.

The rearrangement links TRBV3-1 (or the pseudogene TRBV3-2) to TRBJ1-2; D remains ambiguous. Germline CDR1 LGHDT, CDR2 YNNKEL (reference sequence). CDR3 length equals 15 residues. Trimming stripped 6 bases from V and 2 bases from J, with 16 bases between. The CDR3 spells CASRPKDSLNYGYTF. Written as DNA, the CDR3 is TGTGCCAGCAGACCTAAAGATAGCCTCAACTATGGCTACACCTTC.

This chain uses TRBV10-3 with TRBJ2-7, with 7 bases that match TRBD2. The germline CDR1 and CDR2 sequences are ENHRY and SYGVKD. Trimming at V came to 7 bases and at J to 3 bases, leaving 12 bases not matched to a gene. There are 15 residues in the CDR3. CDR3 bases: TGTGCCATCACCACATGGGTAGCGGGCCGCTACGAGCAGTACTTC. Protein sequence: CAITTWVAGRYEQYF.

This rearrangement joins TRBV10-3 to TRBJ1-1; D not resolved. Trimming pared 0 bases from V and 2 bases from J, leaving 10 bases between. Germline V lookup: CDR1 ENHRY, CDR2 SYGVKD. The CDR3 runs 15 residues. Here the CDR3 reads CAISESEGRNTEAFF. The CDR3 DNA reads as TGTGCCATCAGTGAGTCGGAGGGCCGTAACACTGAAGCTTTCTTT.

This clone came up a few times. The chain is built from TRBV6-4 and TRBJ2-5; possibly TRBD1 for D (6 bases). Germline CDR1 MRHNA, CDR2 SNTAGT. V lost 2 bases, J lost 0 bases, and 13 bases lay in between. The CDR3 totals 16 residues. The CDR3 coding sequence is TGTGCCAGCAGTGACCCACCGGGACACCACCAAGAGACCCAGTACTTC. Protein product: CASSDPPGHHQETQYF.

The rearrangement uses TRBV6-1 and TRBJ2-1, with 7 bases matching TRBD2. Trimming took 2 bases from V and 1 from J; bases not matched to a gene: 2. The CDR3 sequence is 15 residues long. Germline CDR1 reads MNHNS; CDR2 reads SASEGT. The CDR3 protein is CASSEPAGSYNEQFF. CDR3 nucleotides: TGTGCCAGCAGTGAACCAGCGGGGTCCTACAATGAGCAGTTCTTC.

The genes are TRBV9 and TRBJ2-1; TRBD2 matches at 9 bases. J gave up 2 bases and V 3 bases, and 3 bases lay outside the gene matches. CDR1 and CDR2 (germline): SGDLS, YYNGEE. CDR3 length: 15 amino acids. The CDR3 bases are TGTGCCAGCAGCGCCAGACTAGCGGCCTACAATGAGCAGTTCTTC. Translating gives CASSARLAAYNEQFF. Complete variable domain (other parts from reference TRBV9 and TRBJ2-1): DSGVTQTPKHLITATGQRVTLRCSPRSGDLSVYWYQQSLDQGLQFLIQYYNGEERAKGNILERFSAQQFPDLHSELNLSSLELGDSALYFCASSARLAAYNEQFFGPGTRLTVL.

The chain couples TRBV18 to TRBJ1-3, with D possibly TRBD1 on 5 matching bases. V was cut by 0 bases and J by 2 bases, with 14 bases left in between. The CDR3 extends over 17 amino acids. Germline-derived CDR1 and CDR2 are KGHSH and LQKENI. This chain's CDR3 is CASSPPDIQGTGNTIYF. CDR3 nucleotide sequence: TGTGCCAGCTCACCACCCGATATCCAGGGAACTGGAAACACCATATATTTT.

This chain connects TRBV7-6 to TRBJ2-3; 11 nucleotides align to TRBD2. The ends lost 2 bases at V and 3 bases at J; junction bases unmatched: 4. CDR3 length: 16 residues. Germline V CDR1 and CDR2: SGHVS, FNYEAQ. As DNA, the CDR3 is TGTGCCAGCAGCTTAAAGGCTAGCGGGAGGACAGATACGCAGTATTTT. The encoded protein is CASSLKASGRTDTQYF.

The V call is TRBV30, the J call TRBJ2-2; D might be TRBD1 (5 bases). With 8 bases removed from V and 0 bases from J, the gap between germline ends came to 10 bases. Germline values: CDR1 GTSNPN, CDR2 SVGIG (reference sequence). The CDR3 is made up of 13 amino acids. CDR3 DNA sequence: TGTGCCGAGGACACAACGAACACCGGGGAGCTGTTTTTT. This sequence encodes CAEDTTNTGELFF.

V usage is TRBV30 and J usage is TRBJ2-3; D is uncertain. The length of the CDR3 is 14 residues. CDR1 GTSNPN and CDR2 SVGIG come from the germline V gene (reference sequence). V was pared by 1 base and J by 0 bases, with 8 bases between. CDR3 residues: CAWSDISSTDTQYF. For the CDR3, the DNA is TGTGCCTGGAGTGACATTTCCAGCACAGATACGCAGTATTTT.

The chain couples TRBV27 to TRBJ2-1, with 7 bases matching TRBD2. The CDR3 covers 15 residues. Trimming removed 0 bases from V and 3 bases from J; junction bases left unmatched: 2. Germline values: CDR1 MNHEY, CDR2 SMNVEV (reference sequence). CDR3 protein: CASSLSGGIYNEQFF. CDR3 bases: TGTGCCAGCAGTTTATCGGGGGGGATCTACAATGAGCAGTTCTTC.

The chain is built from TRBV28 and TRBJ2-1, with 13 bases that match TRBD2. CDR3 length: 17 amino acids. V lost 6 bases to trimming and J lost 6 bases; unmatched junction nucleotides: 11. Germline assignment: CDR1 MDHEN and CDR2 SYDVKM. For the CDR3, the DNA is TGTGCCAGCAGACGGGAGGGACTAGCGGGAACCCCCAATGAGCAGTTCTTC. Amino acid sequence: CASRREGLAGTPNEQFF.

The rearrangement uses TRBV7-2 and TRBJ2-5; 7 nucleotides line up with TRBD1. The germline CDR1 and CDR2 sequences are SGHTA and FQGNSA. This CDR3 is built from 13 residues. V was clipped by 4 bases and J by 3 bases; unmatched bases: 2. CDR3 protein: CASSSGQKETQYF. The CDR3 region has the DNA TGTGCCAGCAGCTCGGGACAGAAAGAGACCCAGTACTTC.